This record looks at one T cell receptor beta chain sequence and its context. These data are taken from a study of cytomegalovirus exposure and HLA in healthy donors. Germline values: CDR1 SGHNT, CDR2 YYREEE (reference sequence). V was shortened by 4 bases and J by 0 bases, with 11 bases between the two germline ends. The CDR3 loop spans 16 amino acids. Primers: 60 Vbeta forward and 13 Jbeta reverse. Data came from immunoSEQ multiplex PCR; TCRdb stores just in-frame clones and leaves some out. The sample consists of around 140,000 clones, 65% to 80% of them appearing once. Input material: PBMCs. The sequence was obtained from a male donor in good health and CMV-seronegative. This chain links TRBV5-4 with TRBJ1-6; unclear D gene. The chain's CDR3 is CASSPGGSSYNSPLHF. For the CDR3, the DNA is TGTGCCAGCAGCCCGGGAGGGAGCTCCTATAATTCACCCCTCCACTTT.